This T cell receptor beta chain was retrieved from a study of graft-versus-host responses after intestinal transplantation. Study overall: Every recipient underwent anti-thymocyte globulin induction, then tacrolimus and steroids for 2 to 3 years. Study-level findings and limits: GvH clones appeared in recipient marrow, some first in ileum or blood.

Germline-derived CDR1 and CDR2 are SGHTA and FQGNSA. Trimming shortened V by 1 base and J by 0 bases, and 7 bases separated the two germline ends. This CDR3 is built from 15 residues. Data came from immunoSEQ multiplex PCR; TCRdb stores just in-frame clones and leaves some out. The data hold roughly 120,000 clones, with about nine tenths observed a single time. Points on this clone: Antigen specificity is unknown.

Sequencing was performed on unstimulated CD4+ T cells sorted from spleen or lymph node cells, taken before intestinal transplant. The chain carries TRBV7-2 and TRBJ1-3; the D gene is possibly TRBD1 (5 bases). The TCR originated in a human donor who received an intestinal transplant. CDR3 sequence reads: CASSLDGASGNTIYF. The DNA for the CDR3 is TGTGCCAGCAGCTTAGATGGGGCCTCTGGAAACACCATATATTTT.